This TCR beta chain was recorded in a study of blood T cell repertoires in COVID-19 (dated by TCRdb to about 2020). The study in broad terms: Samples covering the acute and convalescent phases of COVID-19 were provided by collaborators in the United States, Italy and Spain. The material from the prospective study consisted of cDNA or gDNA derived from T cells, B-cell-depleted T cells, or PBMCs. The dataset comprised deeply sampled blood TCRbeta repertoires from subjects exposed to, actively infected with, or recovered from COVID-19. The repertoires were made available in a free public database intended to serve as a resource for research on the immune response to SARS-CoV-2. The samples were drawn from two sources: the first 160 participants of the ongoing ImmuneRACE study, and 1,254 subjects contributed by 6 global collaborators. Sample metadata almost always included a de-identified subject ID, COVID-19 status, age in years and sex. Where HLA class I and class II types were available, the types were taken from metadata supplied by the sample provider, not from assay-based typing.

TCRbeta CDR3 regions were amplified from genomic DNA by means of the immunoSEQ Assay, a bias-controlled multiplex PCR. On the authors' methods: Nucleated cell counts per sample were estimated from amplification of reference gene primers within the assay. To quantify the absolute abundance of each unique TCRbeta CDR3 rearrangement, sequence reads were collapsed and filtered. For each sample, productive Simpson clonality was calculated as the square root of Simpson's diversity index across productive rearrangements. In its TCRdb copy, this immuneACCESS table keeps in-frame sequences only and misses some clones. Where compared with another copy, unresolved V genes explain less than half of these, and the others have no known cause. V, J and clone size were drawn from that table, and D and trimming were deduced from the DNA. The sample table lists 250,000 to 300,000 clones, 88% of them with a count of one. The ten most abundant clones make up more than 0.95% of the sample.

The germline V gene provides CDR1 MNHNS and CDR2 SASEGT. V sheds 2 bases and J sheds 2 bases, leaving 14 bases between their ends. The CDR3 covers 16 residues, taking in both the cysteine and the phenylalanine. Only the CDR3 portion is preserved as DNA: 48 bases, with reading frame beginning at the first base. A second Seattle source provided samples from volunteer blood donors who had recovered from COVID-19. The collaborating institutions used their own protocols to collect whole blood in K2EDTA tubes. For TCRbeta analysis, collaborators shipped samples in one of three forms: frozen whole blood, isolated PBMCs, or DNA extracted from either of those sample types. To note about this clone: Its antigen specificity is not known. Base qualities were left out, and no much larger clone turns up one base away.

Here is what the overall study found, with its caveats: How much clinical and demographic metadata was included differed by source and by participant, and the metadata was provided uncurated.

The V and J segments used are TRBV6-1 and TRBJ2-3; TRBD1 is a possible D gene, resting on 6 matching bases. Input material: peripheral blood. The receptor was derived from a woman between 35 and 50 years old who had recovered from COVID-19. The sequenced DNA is TGTGCCAGCAGTGAATGGTGGCAGGGGCCCACAGATACGCAGTATTTT. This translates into CASSEWWQGPTDTQYF.